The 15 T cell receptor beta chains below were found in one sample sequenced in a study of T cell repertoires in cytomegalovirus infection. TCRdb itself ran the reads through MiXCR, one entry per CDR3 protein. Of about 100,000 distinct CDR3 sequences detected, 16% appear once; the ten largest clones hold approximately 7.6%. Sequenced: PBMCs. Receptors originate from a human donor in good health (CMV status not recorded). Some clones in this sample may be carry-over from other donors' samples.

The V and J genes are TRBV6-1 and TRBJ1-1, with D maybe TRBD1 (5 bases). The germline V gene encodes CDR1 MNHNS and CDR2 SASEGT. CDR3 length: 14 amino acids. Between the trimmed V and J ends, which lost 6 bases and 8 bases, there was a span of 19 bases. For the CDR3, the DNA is TGTGCCAGCAGACTGACGCAGGTCGGGGGAGAAGCTTTCTTT. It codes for CASRLTQVGGEAFF.

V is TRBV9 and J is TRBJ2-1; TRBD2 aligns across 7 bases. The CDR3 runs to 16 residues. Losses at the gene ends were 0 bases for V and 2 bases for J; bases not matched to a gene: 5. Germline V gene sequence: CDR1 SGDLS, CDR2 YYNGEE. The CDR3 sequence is CASSVGGSQAYNEQFF. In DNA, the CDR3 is TGTGCCAGCAGCGTAGGCGGGAGCCAGGCCTACAATGAGCAGTTCTTC. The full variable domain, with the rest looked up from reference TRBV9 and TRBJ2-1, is DSGVTQTPKHLITATGQRVTLRCSPRSGDLSVYWYQQSLDQGLQFLIQYYNGEERAKGNILERFSAQQFPDLHSELNLSSLELGDSALYFCASSVGGSQAYNEQFFGPGTRLTVL.

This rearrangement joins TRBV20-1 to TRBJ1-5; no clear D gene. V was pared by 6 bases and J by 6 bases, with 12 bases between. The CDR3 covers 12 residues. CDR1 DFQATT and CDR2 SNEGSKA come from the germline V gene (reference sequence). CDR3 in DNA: TGCAGTGCGAGAAGTGGGATTCAGCCCCAGCATTTT. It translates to CSARSGIQPQHF.

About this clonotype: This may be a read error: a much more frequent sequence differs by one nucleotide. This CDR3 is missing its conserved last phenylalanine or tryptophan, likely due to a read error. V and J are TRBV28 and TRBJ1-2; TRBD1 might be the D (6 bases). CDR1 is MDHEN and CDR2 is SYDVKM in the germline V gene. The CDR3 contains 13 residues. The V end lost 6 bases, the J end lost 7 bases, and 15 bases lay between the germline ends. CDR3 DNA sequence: TGTGCCAGCAGCCCGGGGGGCGGCCGTGGCTACACCTCC. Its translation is CASSPGGGRGYTS.

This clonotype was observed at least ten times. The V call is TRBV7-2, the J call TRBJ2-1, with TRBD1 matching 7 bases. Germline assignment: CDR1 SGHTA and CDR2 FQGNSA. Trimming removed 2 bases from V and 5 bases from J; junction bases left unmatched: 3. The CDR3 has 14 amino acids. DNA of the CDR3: TGTGCCAGCAGCTTATGGGACAGCAACAATGAGCAGTTCTTC. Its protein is CASSLWDSNNEQFF.

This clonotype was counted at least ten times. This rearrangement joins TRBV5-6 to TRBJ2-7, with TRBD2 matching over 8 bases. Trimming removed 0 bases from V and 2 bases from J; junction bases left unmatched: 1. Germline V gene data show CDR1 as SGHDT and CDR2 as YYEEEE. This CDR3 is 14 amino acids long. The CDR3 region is CASSLALAAYEQYF. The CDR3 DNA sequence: TGTGCCAGCAGCTTGGCACTAGCGGCCTACGAGCAGTACTTC.

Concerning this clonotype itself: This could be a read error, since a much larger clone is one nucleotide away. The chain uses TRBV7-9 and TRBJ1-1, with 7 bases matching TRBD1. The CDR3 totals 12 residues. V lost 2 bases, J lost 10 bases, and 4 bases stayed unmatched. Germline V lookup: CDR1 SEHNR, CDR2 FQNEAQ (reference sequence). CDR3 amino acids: CASSLRGHLAFF. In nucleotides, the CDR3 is TGTGCCAGCAGCTTAAGGGGGCACTTAGCTTTCTTT. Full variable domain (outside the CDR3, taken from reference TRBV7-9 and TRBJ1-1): DTGVSQNPRHKITKRGQNVTFRCDPISEHNRLYWYRQTLGQGPEFLTYFQNEAQLEKSRLLSDRFSAERPKGSFSTLEIQRTEQGDSAMYLCASSLRGHLAFFGQGTRLTVV.

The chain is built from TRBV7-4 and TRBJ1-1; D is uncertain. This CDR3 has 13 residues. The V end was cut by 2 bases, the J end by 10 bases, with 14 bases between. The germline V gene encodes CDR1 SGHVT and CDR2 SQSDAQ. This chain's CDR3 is CASSLTAGGSAFF. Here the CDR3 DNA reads TGTGCCAGCAGCTTAACCGCAGGAGGCTCAGCTTTCTTT.

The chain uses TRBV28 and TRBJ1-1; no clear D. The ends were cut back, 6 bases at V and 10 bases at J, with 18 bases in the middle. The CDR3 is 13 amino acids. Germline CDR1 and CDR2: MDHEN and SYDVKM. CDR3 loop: CASRADVTRTAFF. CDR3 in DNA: TGTGCCAGCAGGGCGGACGTGACCAGGACAGCTTTCTTT.

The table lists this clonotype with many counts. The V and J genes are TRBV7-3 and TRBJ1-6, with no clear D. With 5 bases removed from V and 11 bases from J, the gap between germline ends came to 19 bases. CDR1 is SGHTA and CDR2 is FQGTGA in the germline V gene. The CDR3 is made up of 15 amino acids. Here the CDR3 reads CASSQSPGPATPLHF. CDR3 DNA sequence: TGTGCCAGCAGCCAATCGCCAGGTCCGGCTACACCCCTCCACTTT.

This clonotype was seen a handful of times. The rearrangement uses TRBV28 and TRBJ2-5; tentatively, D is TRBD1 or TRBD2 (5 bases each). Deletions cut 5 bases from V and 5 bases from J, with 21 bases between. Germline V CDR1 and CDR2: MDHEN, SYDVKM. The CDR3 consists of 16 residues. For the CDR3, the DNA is TGTGCCAGCAGTCCCTCCTCGGGGCTAACGGGGGAGACCCAGTACTTC. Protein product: CASSPSSGLTGETQYF.

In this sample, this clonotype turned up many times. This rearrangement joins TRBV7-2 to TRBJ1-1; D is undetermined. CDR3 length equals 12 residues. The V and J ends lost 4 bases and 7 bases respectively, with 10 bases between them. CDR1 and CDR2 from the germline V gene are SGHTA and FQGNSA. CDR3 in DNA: TGTGCCAGCAGCTCCGACGTTAATGAAGCTTTCTTT. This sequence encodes CASSSDVNEAFF.

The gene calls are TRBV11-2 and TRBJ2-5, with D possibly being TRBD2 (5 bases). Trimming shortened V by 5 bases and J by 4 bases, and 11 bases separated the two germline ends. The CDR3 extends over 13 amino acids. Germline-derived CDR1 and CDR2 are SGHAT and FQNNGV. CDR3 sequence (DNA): TGTGCCAGCAGCCCCTGGACTGTAGAGACCCAGTACTTC. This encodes CASSPWTVETQYF.

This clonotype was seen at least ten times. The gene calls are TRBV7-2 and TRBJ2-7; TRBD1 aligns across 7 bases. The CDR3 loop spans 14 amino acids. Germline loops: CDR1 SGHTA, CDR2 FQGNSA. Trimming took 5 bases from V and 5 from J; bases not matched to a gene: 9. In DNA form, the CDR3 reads TGTGCCAGCAGCGCGACAGGGTTTCGGGACGAGCAGTACTTC. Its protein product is CASSATGFRDEQYF. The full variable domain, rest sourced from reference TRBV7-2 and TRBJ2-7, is GAGVSQSPSNKVTEKGKDVELRCDPISGHTALYWYRQSLGQGLEFLIYFQGNSAPDKSGLPSDRFSAERTGGSVSTLTIQRTQQEDSAVYLCASSATGFRDEQYFGPGTRLTVT.

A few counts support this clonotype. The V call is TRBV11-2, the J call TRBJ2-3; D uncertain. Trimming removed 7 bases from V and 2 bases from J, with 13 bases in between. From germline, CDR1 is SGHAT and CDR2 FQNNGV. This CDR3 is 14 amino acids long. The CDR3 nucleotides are TGTGCCAGCACCCCGGGTCGAAACACAGATACGCAGTATTTT. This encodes CASTPGRNTDTQYF.